This T cell receptor (beta chain) emerged from a study of Graves' ophthalmopathy and Graves' hyperthyroidism. Study information: Investigators collected peripheral blood at initial diagnosis, before any treatment was given.

This clonotype was found many times. Its antigen is undetermined. A much larger clone lies a single base off, so this may be a read error. Findings of the study overall: Blood also harbored most expanded thyroid clonotypes above 0.001 frequency.

Amplifying from RNA transcripts, the study obtained TCR beta CDR3 regions. First-round RT-PCR used HTBI primers; second-round multiplex PCR followed. MiXCR, applied by TCRdb to the multiplex PCR reads, yields one record per CDR3 protein. This repertoire shows about 620,000 distinct CDR3 sequences, 22% found once; its top ten account for roughly 7.4%. The CDR3 is 13 residues long. This rearrangement joins TRBV12-3 or TRBV12-4 to TRBJ2-5; no clear D gene. What was sequenced was peripheral blood. The clonotype comes from a woman in her late teens or twenties with stable Graves' hyperthyroidism. Some clones in this sample may be carry-over from other donors' samples. Written as DNA, the CDR3 is TGTGCCATCAACGCCCGGGCCCAAGAGACCAAGTACTTC. Protein product: CAINARAQETKYF.